This T cell receptor (beta chain) was sequenced in a study of beta chain features in type 1 diabetes. Looked up from germline, CDR1 is SGHNT and CDR2 is YYREEE (reference sequence). Trimming cost V 3 bases and J 9 bases, with 15 bases left between them. This CDR3 is 14 amino acids long. Of the isolated RNA, all was reverse transcribed, and so the sequenced material was expressed TCRB transcripts. An average roughly 3.6 million reads came from naive, central memory and regulatory T cell samples. Clones were read by immunoSEQ multiplex PCR, and TCRdb kept only the in-frame ones, dropping some. The repertoire has approximately 250,000 clones, 9% to 10% of them found once; the top ten carry just under 0.035%. Researchers reported sorting CD4+ naive, central memory, regulatory and stem cell-like memory cells via CD45RO/CCR7/CD25/CD127/CD95/CD27. Study-level points and caveats: A closer apparent resemblance between naive, central memory and Treg TCRB repertoires was seen in patients than in healthy donors. In cDNA sequencing, cells with high TCR expression could be over-represented.

About this clone itself: Its antigen is as yet unknown.

The sequence derives from a woman aged 18-29 years in good health. V gene TRBV5-4 combines with J gene TRBJ2-2, with unresolved D. Sequencing input: naive CD4+ T cells from blood. The CDR3 loop is CASSSPHQDRELFF. The DNA for the CDR3 is TGTGCCAGCAGCTCGCCACATCAAGACAGGGAGCTGTTTTTT. Full variable domain (remainder filled in from reference TRBV5-4 and TRBJ2-2): ETGVTQSPTHLIKTRGQQVTLRCSSQSGHNTVSWYQQALGQGPQFIFQYYREEENGRGNFPPRFSGLQFPNYSSELNVNALELDDSALYLCASSSPHQDRELFFGEGSRLTVL.